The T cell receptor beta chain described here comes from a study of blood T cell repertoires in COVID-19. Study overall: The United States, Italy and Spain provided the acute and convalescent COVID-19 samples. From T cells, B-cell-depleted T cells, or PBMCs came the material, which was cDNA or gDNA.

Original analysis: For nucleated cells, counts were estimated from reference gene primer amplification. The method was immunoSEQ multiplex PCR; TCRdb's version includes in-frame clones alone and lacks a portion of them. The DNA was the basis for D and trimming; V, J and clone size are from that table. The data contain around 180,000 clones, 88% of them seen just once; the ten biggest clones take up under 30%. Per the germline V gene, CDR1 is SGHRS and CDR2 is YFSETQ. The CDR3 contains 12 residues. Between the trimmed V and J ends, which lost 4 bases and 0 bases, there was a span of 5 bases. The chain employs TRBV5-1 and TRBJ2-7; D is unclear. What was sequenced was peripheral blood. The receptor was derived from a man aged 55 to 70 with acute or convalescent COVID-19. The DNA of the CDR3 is TGCGCCAGCAGCAGTAGCTCCTACGAGCAGTACTTC. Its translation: CASSSSSYEQYF.